The rows below give T cell receptor beta chains drawn from one sample of a study of blood T cell repertoires in COVID-19. The table came from immunoSEQ multiplex PCR; TCRdb's copy has only in-frame clones and leaves some out. This table holds just over 90,000 clones, 70% to 90% found once. The sample taken for sequencing was peripheral blood. Receptors were obtained from a woman older than 75 with acute or convalescent COVID-19. CDR3s include the opening cysteine and the closing phenylalanine or tryptophan. A D gene is named only where the DNA matches it firmly. Size values are once, few and many counts, or a class for expanded clones, and some rows have none.

V gene,D gene,J gene,clone size,CDR3 DNA,CDR3 protein
TRBV7-2,.,TRBJ1-3,.,TGTGCCAGCAGCTTATTTCCCGGGGTCGGAAACACCATATATTTT,CASSLFPGVGNTIYF
TRBV18,.,TRBJ1-2,.,TGTGCCAGCTCACCAAAGAGCTCGGAGGGCTATGGCTACACCTTC,CASSPKSSEGYGYTF
TRBV2,TRBD2,TRBJ2-3,.,TGTGCCAGCAGTGGCCAGCGGGGGGGCCCCACGCAGTATTTT,CASSGQRGGPTQYF
TRBV4-1,.,TRBJ2-1,.,TGCGCCAGCAGCCGCCAGGGGTGGTACAATGAGCAGTTCTTC,CASSRQGWYNEQFF
TRBV12-3/TRBV12-4,.,TRBJ2-1,.,TGTGCCAGCAGAGGGGGGGGGCCTAATGAGCAGTTCTTC,CASRGGGPNEQFF
TRBV7-9,.,TRBJ1-5,.,TGTGCCAGCAGCTCAACCCGGAGTTTTAGCAATCAGCCCCAGCATTTT,CASSSTRSFSNQPQHF
TRBV10-3,TRBD2,TRBJ2-3,.,TGTGCCATCAGAACTAGCGGGGGTGCTAGCACAGATACGCAGTATTTT,CAIRTSGGASTDTQYF
TRBV7-3,.,TRBJ1-1,.,TGTGCCAGCAGCTTAGGACAGAACACTGAAGCTTTCTTT,CASSLGQNTEAFF
TRBV11-2,.,TRBJ1-5,.,TGTGCCAGCAGCTATCGACCGTGGCGGAGCAATCAGCCCCAGCATTTT,CASSYRPWRSNQPQHF
TRBV6-5,TRBD1,TRBJ1-2,.,TGTGCCAGCAGTACAGGGGTAAACTATGGCTACACCTTC,CASSTGVNYGYTF
TRBV4-2,TRBD1,TRBJ1-6,.,TGTGCCAGCAGCCATACCCCGGGACAGATTAATTCACCCCTCCACTTT,CASSHTPGQINSPLHF
TRBV9,TRBD1,TRBJ1-2,.,TGTGCCAGCAGCAGCCGGGACAGGGGGGACTATGGCTACACCTTC,CASSSRDRGDYGYTF
TRBV11-3,.,TRBJ2-1,.,TGTGCCAGCAGCTTACGCAGCGGTGGGCAGTTCTTC,CASSLRSGGQFF
TRBV6-6,.,TRBJ1-6,.,TGTGCCAGCAGTCCCCTTGGGGGGGCGAGTAATTCACCCCTCCACTTT,CASSPLGGASNSPLHF
TRBV18,TRBD1,TRBJ1-6,.,TGTGCCAGCTCACCAGACAGGGGGCTTTCACCCCTCCACTTT,CASSPDRGLSPLHF
TRBV28,TRBD1,TRBJ1-5,once,TGTGCCAGCAGTACGGACAGGAGTGACCAGCCCCAGCATTTT,CASSTDRSDQPQHF
TRBV3-1/TRBV3-2,.,TRBJ1-5,.,TGTGCCAGCAGCCAACAGTATAGCAATCAGCCCCAGCATTTT,CASSQQYSNQPQHF
TRBV7-9,.,TRBJ1-1,.,TGTGCCAGCAGCTTATACGGGAACACTGAAGCTTTCTTT,CASSLYGNTEAFF
TRBV3-1/TRBV3-2,.,TRBJ1-1,few,TGTGCCAGCAGCCAAGGGGGCAGGGAAGCTTTCTTT,CASSQGGREAFF
TRBV2,.,TRBJ1-1,.,TGTGCCAGCGGGCGTGGGCGGGGTGTCGGCACTGAAGCTTTCTTT,CASGRGRGVGTEAFF
TRBV14,TRBD2,TRBJ2-5,once,TGTGCCAGCAGCCAAGTAGCGGGGGGTCCTCGGACCCAGTACTTC,CASSQVAGGPRTQYF
TRBV19,TRBD1,TRBJ2-7,.,TGTGCCAGTAGTTCCTCCACAGGGGCCTACGAGCAGTACTTC,CASSSSTGAYEQYF